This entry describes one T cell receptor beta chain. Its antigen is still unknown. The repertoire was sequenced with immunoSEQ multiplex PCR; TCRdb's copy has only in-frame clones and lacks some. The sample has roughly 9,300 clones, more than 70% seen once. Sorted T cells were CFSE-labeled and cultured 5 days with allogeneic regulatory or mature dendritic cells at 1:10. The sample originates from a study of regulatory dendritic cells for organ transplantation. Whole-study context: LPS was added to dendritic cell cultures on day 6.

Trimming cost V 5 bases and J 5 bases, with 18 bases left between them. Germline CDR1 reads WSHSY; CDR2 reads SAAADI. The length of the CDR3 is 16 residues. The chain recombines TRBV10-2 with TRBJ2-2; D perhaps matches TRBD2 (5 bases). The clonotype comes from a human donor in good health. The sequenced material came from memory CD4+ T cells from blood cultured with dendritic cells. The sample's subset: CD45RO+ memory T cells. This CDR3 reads CASSIWGSSGTGELFF. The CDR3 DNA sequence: TGCGCCAGCAGTATTTGGGGATCCTCGGGGACCGGGGAGCTGTTTTTT.